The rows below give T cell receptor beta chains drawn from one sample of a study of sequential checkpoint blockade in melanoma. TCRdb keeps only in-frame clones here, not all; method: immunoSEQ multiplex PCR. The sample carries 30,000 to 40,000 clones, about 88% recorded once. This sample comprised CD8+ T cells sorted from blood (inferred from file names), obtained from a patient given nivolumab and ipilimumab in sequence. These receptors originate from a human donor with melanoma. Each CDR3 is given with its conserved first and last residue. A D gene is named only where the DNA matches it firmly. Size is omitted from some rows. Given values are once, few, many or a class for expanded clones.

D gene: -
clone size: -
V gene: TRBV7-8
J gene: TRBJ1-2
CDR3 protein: CASSSRGTPWEGYTF
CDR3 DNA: TGTGCCAGCAGCTCCCGGGGGACGCCTTGGGAGGGCTACACCTTC

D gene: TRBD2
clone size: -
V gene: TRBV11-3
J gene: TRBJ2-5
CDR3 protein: CASSFSRLAFDRETQYF
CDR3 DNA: TGTGCCAGCAGCTTCTCCAGACTAGCGTTCGATCGGGAGACCCAGTACTTC

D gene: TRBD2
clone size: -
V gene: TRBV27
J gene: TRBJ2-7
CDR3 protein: CASSLALGGNEQYF
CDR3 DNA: TGTGCCAGCAGTTTGGCCCTGGGGGGGAACGAGCAGTACTTC

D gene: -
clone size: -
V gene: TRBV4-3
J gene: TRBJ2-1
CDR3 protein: CASSQAAEHRRNNEQFF
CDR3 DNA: TGCGCCAGCAGCCAGGCGGCGGAGCACCGAAGGAACAATGAGCAGTTCTTC

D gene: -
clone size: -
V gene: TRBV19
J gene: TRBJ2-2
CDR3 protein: CASNSDSNTGELFF
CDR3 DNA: TGTGCCAGTAACAGTGACAGTAACACCGGGGAGCTGTTTTTT

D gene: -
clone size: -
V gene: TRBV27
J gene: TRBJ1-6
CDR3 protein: CASSLLGLRSSYNSPLHF
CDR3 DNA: TGTGCCAGCAGTTTACTGGGACTGAGAAGCTCCTATAATTCACCCCTCCACTTT

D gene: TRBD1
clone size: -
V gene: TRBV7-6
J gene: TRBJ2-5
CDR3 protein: CASTIRDRGFIGGQETQYF
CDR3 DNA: TGTGCCAGCACCATTCGGGACAGGGGGTTTATTGGGGGACAAGAGACCCAGTACTTC

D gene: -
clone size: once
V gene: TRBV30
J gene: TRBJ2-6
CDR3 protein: CAWSTVSGANVLTF
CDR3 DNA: TGTGCCTGGAGTACGGTCTCTGGGGCCAACGTCCTGACTTTC

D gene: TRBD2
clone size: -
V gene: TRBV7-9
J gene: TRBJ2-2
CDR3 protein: CASSTHRLAGGPPGELFF
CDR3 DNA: TGTGCCAGCAGCACCCACCGACTAGCGGGAGGTCCCCCCGGGGAGCTGTTTTTT

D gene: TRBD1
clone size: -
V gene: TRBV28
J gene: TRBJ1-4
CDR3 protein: CASSRDRVGEKLFF
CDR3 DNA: TGTGCCAGCAGTCGGGACAGGGTCGGGGAAAAACTGTTTTTT

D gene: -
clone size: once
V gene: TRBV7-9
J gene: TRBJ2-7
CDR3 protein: CASSLAPSGNYEQYF
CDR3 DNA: TGTGCCAGCAGCTTAGCGCCGTCGGGGAACTACGAGCAGTACTTC

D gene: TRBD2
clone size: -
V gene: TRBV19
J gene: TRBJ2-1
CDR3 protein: CASAASGSYNEQFF
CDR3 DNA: TGTGCCAGTGCCGCTAGCGGGAGTTACAATGAGCAGTTCTTC

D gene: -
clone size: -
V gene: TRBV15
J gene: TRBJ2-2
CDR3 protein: CATSVPGVNTGELFF
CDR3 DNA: TGTGCCACCAGCGTGCCAGGGGTAAACACCGGGGAGCTGTTTTTT

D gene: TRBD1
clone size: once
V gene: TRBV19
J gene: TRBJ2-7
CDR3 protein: CASSFGTGGTYEQYF
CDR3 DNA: TGTGCCAGTAGTTTCGGGACAGGGGGGACCTACGAGCAGTACTTC

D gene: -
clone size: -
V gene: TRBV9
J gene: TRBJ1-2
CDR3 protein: CASSVGSGSYGYTF
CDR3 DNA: TGTGCCAGCAGCGTAGGTTCAGGGTCTTATGGCTACACCTTC

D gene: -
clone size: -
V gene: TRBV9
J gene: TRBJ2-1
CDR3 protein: CASSVVSYSDEQFF
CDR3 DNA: TGTGCCAGCAGCGTAGTATCCTACTCGGATGAGCAGTTCTTC